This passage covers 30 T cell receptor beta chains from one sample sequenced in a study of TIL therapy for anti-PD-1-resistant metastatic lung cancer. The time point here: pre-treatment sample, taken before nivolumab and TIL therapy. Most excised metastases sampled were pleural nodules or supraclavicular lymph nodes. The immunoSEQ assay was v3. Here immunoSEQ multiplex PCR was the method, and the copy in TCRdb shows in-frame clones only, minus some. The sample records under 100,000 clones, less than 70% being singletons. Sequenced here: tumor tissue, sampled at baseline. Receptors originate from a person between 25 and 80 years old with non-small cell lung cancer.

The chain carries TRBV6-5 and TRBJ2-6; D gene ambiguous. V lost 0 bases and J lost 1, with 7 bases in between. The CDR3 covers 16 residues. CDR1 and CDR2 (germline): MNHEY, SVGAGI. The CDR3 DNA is TGTGCCAGCAGTTACTCTAGGGTTTCTGGGGCCAACGTCCTGACTTTC. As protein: CASSYSRVSGANVLTF.

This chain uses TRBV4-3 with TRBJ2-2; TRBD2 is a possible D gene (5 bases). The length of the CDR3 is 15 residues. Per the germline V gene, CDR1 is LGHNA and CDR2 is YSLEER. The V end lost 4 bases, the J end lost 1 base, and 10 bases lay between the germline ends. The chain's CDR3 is CASSPRLMNTGELFF. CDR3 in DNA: TGCGCCAGCAGCCCTCGACTAATGAACACCGGGGAGCTGTTTTTT.

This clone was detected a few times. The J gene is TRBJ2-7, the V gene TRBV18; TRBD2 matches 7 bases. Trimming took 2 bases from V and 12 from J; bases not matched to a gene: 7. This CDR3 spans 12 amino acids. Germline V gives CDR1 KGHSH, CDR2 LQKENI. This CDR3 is CASSPTAGERYF. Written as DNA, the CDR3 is TGTGCCAGCTCACCAACGGCGGGAGAACGGTACTTC.

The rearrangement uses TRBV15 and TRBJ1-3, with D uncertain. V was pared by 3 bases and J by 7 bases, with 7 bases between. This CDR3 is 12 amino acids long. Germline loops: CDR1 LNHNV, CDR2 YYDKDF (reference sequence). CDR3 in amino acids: CATSSIWNTIYF. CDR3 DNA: TGTGCCACCAGCAGCATTTGGAACACCATATATTTT.

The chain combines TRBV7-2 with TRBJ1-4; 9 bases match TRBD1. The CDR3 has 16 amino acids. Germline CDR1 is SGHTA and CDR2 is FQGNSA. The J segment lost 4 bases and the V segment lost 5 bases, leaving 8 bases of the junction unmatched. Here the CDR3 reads CASSRAPGQGNEKLFF. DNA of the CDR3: TGTGCCAGCAGCCGCGCCCCGGGACAGGGTAATGAAAAACTGTTTTTT.

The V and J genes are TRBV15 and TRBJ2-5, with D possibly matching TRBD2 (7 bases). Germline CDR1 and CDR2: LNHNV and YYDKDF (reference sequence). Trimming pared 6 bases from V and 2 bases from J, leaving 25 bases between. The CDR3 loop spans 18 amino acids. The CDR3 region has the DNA TGTGCCACCAGTCCTGCGTGCGAAGGGGGGGGCCGGCAAGAGACCCAGTACTTC. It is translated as CATSPACEGGGRQETQYF.

The CDR3, as DNA: TGTGCCAGCTCACCACATGTAGGGAGGGGGCGTGAGAACACTGAAGCTTTCTTT. It is translated as CASSPHVGRGRENTEAFF. This sequence joins TRBV18 and TRBJ1-1; TRBD1 aligns across 7 bases. Germline lookup yields CDR1 KGHSH and CDR2 LQKENI. This CDR3 is 18 amino acids long. J was trimmed by 1 base and V by 1 base; bases with no gene match: 12.

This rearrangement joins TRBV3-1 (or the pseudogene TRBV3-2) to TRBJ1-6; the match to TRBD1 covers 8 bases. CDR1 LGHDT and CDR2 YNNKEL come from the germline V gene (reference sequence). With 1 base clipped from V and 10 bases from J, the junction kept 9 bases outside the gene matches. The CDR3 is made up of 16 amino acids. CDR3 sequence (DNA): TGTGCCAGCAGCCAAGGCCAGGGGGCCTCCAGATCACCCCTCCACTTT. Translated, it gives CASSQGQGASRSPLHF.

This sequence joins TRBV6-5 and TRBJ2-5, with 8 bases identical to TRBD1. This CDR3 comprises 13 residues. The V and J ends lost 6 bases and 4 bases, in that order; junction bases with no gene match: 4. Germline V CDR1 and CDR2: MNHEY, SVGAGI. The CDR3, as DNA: TGTGCCAGCAGCGGGGACAGGACAGAGACCCAGTACTTC. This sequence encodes CASSGDRTETQYF.

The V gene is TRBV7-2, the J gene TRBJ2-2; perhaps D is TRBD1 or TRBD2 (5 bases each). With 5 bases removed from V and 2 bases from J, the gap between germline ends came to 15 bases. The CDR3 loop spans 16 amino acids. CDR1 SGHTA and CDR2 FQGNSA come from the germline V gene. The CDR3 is CASSLTGTPNTGELFF. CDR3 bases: TGTGCCAGCAGCCTAACCGGGACGCCTAACACCGGGGAGCTGTTTTTT.

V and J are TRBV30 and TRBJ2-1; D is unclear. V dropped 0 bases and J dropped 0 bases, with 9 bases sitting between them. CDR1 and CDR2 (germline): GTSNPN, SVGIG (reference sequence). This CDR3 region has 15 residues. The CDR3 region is CAWSVLWGSYNEQFF. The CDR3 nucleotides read TGTGCCTGGAGTGTACTGTGGGGCTCCTACAATGAGCAGTTCTTC.

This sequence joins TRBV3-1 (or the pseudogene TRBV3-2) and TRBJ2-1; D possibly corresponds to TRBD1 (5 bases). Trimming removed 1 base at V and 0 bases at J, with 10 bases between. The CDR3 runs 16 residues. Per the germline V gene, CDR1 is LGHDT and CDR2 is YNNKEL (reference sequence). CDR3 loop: CASSQVSGISYNEQFF. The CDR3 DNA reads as TGTGCCAGCAGCCAAGTATCAGGGATCTCCTACAATGAGCAGTTCTTC.

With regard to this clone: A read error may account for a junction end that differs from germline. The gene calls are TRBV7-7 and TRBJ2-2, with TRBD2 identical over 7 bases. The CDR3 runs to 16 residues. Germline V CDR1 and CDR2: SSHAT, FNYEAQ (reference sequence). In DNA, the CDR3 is TGTGCTAGCAGCTTAGAGGCCGCGGGAGCCACCGGGGAGCTGTTTTTT. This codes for CASSLEAAGATGELFF.

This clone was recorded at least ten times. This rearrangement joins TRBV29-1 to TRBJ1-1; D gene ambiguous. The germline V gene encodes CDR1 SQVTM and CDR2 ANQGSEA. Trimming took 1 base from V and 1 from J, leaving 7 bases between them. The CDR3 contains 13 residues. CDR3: CSVEGAPNTEAFF. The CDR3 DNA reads TGCAGCGTTGAAGGGGCACCGAACACTGAAGCTTTCTTT.

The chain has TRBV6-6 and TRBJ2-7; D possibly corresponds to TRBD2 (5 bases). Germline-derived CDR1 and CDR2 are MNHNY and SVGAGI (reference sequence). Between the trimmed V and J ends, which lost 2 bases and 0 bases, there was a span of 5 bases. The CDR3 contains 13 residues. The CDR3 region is CASSYAGSYEQYF. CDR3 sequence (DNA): TGTGCCAGCAGTTACGCGGGCTCCTACGAGCAGTACTTC.

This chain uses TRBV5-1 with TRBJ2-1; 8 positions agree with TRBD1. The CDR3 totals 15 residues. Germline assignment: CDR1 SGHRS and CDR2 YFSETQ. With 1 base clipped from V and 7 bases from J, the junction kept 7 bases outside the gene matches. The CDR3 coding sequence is TGCGCCAGCAGCTTGTCAGTGACAGGGGTGAATGAGCAGTTCTTC. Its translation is CASSLSVTGVNEQFF.

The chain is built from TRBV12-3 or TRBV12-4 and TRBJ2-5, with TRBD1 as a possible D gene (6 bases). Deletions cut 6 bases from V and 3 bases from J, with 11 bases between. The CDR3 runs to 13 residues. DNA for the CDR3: TGTGCCAGCAGGAACAGGGAAGAAGAGACCCAGTACTTC. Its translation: CASRNREEETQYF.

CDR3 amino acids: CASSRKVGSGKYQETQYF. CDR3 in DNA: TGTGCCAGCAGCCGGAAAGTCGGGTCGGGGAAGTACCAAGAGACCCAGTACTTC. The chain employs TRBV3-1 (or the pseudogene TRBV3-2) and TRBJ2-5, with D maybe TRBD2 (5 bases). The CDR3 has 18 residues. CDR1 is LGHDT and CDR2 is YNNKEL in the germline V gene (reference sequence). With 4 bases removed from V and 0 bases from J, the gap between germline ends came to 21 bases.

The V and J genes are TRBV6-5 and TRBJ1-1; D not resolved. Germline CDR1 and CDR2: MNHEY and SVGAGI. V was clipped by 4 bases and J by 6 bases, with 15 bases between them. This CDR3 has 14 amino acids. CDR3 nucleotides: TGTGCCAGCAGTTCGATGTCCGCCCGGGCTGAAGCTTTCTTT. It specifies CASSSMSARAEAFF.

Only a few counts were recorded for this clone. The CDR3 protein is CASRSTSGSTDTQYF. In DNA form, the CDR3 reads TGCGCCAGCAGGTCTACTAGCGGGAGCACAGATACGCAGTATTTT. The V call is TRBV4-1, the J call TRBJ2-3; TRBD2 agrees at 9 bases. Germline V gene data show CDR1 as MGHRA and CDR2 as YSYEKL. The CDR3 spans 15 residues. V lost 6 bases and J lost 0; bases outside the gene matches: 4.

In DNA form, the CDR3 reads TGTGCCAGCAGCTTAGCCGGAGGGTGGGGACCCCAAGAGACCCAGTACTTC. As protein: CASSLAGGWGPQETQYF. The chain uses TRBV11-2 and TRBJ2-5, with D maybe TRBD2 (6 bases). The CDR3 is made up of 17 amino acids. Trimming left V 1 base short and J 1 base short, with 16 bases between. Per germline, CDR1 SGHAT and CDR2 FQNNGV.

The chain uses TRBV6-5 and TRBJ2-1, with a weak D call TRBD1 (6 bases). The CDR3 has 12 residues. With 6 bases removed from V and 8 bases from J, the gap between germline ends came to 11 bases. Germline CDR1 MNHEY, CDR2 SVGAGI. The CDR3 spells CASRHRAHEQFF. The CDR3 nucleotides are TGTGCCAGCAGACACAGGGCCCATGAGCAGTTCTTC.

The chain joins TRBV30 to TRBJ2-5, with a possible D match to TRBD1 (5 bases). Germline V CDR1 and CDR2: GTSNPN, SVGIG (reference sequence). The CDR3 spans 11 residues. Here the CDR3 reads CAGATQETQYF. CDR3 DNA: TGTGCTGGGGCCACACAAGAGACCCAGTACTTC.

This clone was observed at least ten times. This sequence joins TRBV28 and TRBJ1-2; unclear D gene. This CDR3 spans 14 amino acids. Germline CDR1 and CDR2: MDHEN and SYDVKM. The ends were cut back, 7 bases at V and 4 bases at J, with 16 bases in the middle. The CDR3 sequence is CASTRDSRTYGYTF. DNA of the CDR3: TGTGCCAGCACCCGAGACTCCCGTACCTATGGCTACACCTTC.

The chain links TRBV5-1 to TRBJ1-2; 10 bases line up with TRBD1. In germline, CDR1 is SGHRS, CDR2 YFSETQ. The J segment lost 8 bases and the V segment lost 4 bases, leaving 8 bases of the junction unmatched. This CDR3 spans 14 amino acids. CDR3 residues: CASSTPGTGEGYTF. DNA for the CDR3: TGCGCCAGCAGCACCCCCGGGACAGGGGAAGGCTACACCTTC.

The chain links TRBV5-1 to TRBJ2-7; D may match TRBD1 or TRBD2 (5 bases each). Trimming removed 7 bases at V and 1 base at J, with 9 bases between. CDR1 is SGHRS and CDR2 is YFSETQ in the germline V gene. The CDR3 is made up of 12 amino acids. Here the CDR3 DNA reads TGCGCCAGCGGGGGTACTTCCTACGAGCAGTACTTC. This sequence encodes CASGGTSYEQYF. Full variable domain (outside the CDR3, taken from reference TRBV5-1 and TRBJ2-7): KAGVTQTPRYLIKTRGQQVTLSCSPISGHRSVSWYQQTPGQGLQFLFEYFSETQRNKGNFPGRFSGRQFSNSRSEMNVSTLELGDSALYLCASGGTSYEQYFGPGTRLTVT.

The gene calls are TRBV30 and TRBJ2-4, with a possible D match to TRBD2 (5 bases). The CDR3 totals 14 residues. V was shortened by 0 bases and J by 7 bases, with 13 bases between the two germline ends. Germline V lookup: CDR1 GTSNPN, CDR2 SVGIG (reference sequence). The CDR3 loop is CAWSVTAGVNIQYF. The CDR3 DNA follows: TGTGCCTGGAGTGTCACAGCCGGGGTTAACATTCAGTACTTC.

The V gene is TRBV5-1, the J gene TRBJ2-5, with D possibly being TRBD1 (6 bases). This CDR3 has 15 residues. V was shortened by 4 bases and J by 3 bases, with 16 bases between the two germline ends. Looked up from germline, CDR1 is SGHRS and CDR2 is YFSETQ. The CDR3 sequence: CASSIYSDREETQYF. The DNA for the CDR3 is TGCGCCAGCAGCATTTACTCGGACAGAGAAGAGACCCAGTACTTC.

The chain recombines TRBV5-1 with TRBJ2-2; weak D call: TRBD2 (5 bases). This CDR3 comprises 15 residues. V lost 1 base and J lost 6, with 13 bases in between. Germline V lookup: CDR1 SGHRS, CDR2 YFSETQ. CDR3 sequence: CASSLYSGNPGELFF. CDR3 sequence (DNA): TGCGCCAGCAGCTTGTACAGCGGTAACCCCGGGGAGCTGTTTTTT.

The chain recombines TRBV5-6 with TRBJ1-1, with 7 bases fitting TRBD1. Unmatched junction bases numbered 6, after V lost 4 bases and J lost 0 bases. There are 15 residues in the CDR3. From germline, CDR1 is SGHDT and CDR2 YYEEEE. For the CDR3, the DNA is TGTGCCAGCAGCCCTCAGGGGGGGGTGAACACTGAAGCTTTCTTT. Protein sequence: CASSPQGGVNTEAFF.